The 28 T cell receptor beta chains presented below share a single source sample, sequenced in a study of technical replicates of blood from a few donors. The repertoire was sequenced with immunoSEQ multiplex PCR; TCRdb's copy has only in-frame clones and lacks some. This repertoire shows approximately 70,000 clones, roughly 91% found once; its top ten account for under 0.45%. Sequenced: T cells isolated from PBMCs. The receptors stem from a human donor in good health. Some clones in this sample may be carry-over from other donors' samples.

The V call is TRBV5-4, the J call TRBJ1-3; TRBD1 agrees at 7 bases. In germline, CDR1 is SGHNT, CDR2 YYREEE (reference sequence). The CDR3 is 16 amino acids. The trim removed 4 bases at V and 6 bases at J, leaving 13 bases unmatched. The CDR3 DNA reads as TGTGCCAGCAGCGCCCCCGGGACAGAAATCGAAAACACCATATATTTT. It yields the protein CASSAPGTEIENTIYF.

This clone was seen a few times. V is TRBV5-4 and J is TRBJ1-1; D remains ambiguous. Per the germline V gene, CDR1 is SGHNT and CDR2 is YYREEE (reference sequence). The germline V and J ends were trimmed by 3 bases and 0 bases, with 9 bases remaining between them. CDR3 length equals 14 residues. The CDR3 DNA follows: TGTGCCAGCAGCTGGGCCCAGGTGAACACTGAAGCTTTCTTT. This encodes CASSWAQVNTEAFF. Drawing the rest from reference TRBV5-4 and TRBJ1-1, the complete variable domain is ETGVTQSPTHLIKTRGQQVTLRCSSQSGHNTVSWYQQALGQGPQFIFQYYREEENGRGNFPPRFSGLQFPNYSSELNVNALELDDSALYLCASSWAQVNTEAFFGQGTRLTVV.

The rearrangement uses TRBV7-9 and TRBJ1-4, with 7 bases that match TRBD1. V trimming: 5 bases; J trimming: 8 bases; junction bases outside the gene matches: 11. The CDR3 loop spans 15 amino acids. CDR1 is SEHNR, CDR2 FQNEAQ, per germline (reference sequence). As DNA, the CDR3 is TGTGCCAGCAGCCTACAGGGGTTAGTAGGGGAAAAACTGTTTTTT. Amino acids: CASSLQGLVGEKLFF. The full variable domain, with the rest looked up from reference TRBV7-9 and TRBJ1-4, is DTGVSQNPRHKITKRGQNVTFRCDPISEHNRLYWYRQTLGQGPEFLTYFQNEAQLEKSRLLSDRFSAERPKGSFSTLEIQRTEQGDSAMYLCASSLQGLVGEKLFFGSGTQLSVL.

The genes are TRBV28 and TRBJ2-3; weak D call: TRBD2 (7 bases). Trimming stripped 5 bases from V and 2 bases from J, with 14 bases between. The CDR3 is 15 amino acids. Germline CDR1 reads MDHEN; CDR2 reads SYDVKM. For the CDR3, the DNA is TGTGCCAGCAGTGCCGGGGGGCCCGTCACAGATACGCAGTATTTT. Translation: CASSAGGPVTDTQYF.

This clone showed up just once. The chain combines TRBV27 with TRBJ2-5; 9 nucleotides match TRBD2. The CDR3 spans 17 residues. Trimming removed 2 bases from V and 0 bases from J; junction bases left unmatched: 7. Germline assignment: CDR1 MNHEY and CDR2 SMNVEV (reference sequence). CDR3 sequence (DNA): TGTGCCAGCAGTTTACTCGGGCTAGCGGGGTACCAAGAGACCCAGTACTTC. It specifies CASSLLGLAGYQETQYF.

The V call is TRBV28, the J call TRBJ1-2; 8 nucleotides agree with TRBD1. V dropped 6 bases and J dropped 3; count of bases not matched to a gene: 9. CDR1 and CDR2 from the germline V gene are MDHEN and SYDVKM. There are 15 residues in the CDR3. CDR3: CASRGTGFLYYGYTF. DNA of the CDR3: TGTGCCAGCAGGGGGACAGGTTTTTTGTACTATGGCTACACCTTC.

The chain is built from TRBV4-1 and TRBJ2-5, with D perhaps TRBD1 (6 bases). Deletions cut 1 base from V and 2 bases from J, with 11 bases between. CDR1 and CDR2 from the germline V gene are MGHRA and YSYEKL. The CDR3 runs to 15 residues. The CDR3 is CASSQGWGTQETQYF. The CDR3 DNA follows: TGCGCCAGCAGCCAAGGATGGGGGACACAAGAGACCCAGTACTTC.

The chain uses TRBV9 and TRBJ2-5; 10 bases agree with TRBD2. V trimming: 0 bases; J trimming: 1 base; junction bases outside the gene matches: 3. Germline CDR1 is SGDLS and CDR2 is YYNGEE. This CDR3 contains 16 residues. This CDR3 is CASSVGSGGIQETQYF. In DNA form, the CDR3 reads TGTGCCAGCAGCGTAGGTAGCGGGGGGATCCAAGAGACCCAGTACTTC.

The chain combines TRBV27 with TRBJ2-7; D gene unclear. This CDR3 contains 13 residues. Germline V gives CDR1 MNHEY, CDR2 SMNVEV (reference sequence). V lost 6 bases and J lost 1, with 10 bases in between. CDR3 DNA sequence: TGTGCCAGCAGCCGCGACTTATCCTACGAGCAGTACTTC. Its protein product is CASSRDLSYEQYF.

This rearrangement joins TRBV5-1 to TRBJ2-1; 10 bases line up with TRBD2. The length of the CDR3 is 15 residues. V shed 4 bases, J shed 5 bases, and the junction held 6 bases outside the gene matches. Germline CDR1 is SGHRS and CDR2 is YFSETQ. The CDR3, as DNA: TGCGCCAGCAGCGGTGGACTAGCGGAGAACAATGAGCAGTTCTTC. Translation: CASSGGLAENNEQFF.

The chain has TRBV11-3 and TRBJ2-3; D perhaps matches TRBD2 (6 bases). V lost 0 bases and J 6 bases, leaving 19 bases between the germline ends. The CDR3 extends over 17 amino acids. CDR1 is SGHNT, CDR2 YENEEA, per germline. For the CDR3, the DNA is TGTGCCAGCAGCTTAGAGTTTCGGGGGACGAGAATGGATACGCAGTATTTT. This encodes CASSLEFRGTRMDTQYF.

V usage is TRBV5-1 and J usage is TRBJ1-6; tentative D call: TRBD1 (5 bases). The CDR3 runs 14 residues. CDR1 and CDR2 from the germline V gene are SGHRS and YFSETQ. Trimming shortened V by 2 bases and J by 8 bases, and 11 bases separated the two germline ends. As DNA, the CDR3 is TGCGCCAGCAGCTTTTCCGGAGGGGATTCACCCCTCCACTTT. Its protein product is CASSFSGGDSPLHF.

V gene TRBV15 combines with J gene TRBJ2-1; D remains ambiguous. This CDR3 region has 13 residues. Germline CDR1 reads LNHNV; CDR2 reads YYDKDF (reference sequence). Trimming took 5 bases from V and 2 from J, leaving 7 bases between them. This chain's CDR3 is CATSHLPYNEQFF. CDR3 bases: TGTGCCACCAGCCATCTACCCTACAATGAGCAGTTCTTC.

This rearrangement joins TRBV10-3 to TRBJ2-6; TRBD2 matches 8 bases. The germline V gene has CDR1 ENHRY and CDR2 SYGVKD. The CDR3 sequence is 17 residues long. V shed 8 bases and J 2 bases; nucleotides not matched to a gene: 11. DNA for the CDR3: TGTGCCATCGGGACTGGCGGGAGGCTGGCTGGGGCCAACGTCCTGACTTTC. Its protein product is CAIGTGGRLAGANVLTF.

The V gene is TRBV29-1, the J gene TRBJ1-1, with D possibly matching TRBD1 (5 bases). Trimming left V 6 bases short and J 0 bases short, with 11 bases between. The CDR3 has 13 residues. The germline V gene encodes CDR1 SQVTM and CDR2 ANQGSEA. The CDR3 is CSVGGRMNTEAFF. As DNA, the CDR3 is TGCAGCGTGGGGGGGAGGATGAACACTGAAGCTTTCTTT.

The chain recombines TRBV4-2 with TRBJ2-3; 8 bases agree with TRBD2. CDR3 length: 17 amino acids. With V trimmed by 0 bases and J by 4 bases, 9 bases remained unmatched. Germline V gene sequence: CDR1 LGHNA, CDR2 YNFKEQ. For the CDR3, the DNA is TGTGCCAGCAGCCAAGATCGCAGCGGGAGCATCGCAGATACGCAGTATTTT. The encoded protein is CASSQDRSGSIADTQYF.

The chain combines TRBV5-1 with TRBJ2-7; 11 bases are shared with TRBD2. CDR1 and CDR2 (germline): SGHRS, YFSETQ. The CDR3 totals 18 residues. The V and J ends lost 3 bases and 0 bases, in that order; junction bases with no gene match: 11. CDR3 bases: TGCGCCAGCAGCTCCGGGCCGGGACTAGCGGTGAGCTCCTACGAGCAGTACTTC. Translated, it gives CASSSGPGLAVSSYEQYF.

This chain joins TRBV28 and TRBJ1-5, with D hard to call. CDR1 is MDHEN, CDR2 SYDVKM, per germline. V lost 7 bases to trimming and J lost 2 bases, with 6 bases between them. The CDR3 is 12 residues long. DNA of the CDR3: TGTGCCAGCAACTTGGGCAATCAGCCCCAGCATTTT. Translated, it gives CASNLGNQPQHF.

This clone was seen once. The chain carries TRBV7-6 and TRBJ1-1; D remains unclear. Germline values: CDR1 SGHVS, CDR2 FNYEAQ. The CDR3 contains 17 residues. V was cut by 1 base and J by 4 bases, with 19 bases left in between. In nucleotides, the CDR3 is TGTGCCAGCAGCTTAGGGGCCTTGGCGACACGGGGCACTGAAGCTTTCTTT. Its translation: CASSLGALATRGTEAFF.

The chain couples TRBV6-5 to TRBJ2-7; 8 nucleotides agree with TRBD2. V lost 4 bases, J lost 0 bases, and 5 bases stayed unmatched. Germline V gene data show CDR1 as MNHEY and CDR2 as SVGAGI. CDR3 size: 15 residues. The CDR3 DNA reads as TGTGCCAGCAGTTTGGAGCGGGGGCCCTCCTACGAGCAGTACTTC. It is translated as CASSLERGPSYEQYF.

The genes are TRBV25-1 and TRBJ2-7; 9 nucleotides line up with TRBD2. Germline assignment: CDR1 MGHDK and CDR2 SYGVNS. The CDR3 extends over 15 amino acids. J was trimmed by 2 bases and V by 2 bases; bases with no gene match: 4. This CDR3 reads CASSEPLAGAYEQYF. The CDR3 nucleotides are TGTGCCAGCAGTGAACCTTTAGCGGGAGCCTACGAGCAGTACTTC.

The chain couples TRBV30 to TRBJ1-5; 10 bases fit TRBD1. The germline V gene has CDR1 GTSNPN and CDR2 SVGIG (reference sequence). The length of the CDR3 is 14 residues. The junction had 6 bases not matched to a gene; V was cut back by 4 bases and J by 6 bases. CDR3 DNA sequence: TGTGCCTGGACCTCGGGACAGGGGCTTCAGCCCCAGCATTTT. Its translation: CAWTSGQGLQPQHF.

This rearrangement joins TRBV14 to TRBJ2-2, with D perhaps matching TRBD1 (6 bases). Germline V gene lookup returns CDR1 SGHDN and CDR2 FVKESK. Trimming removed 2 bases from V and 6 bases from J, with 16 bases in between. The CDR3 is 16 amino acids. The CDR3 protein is CASSQRGTPGPGELFF. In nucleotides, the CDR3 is TGTGCCAGCAGCCAAAGGGGGACACCCGGTCCCGGGGAGCTGTTTTTT.

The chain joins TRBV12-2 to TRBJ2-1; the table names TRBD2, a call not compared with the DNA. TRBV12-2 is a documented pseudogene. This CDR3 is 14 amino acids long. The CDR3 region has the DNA TGTGCAAGTCGCTTCTTATTCCTGAGGCTTGAGCAGTTCTTC. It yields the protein CASRFLFLRLEQFF.

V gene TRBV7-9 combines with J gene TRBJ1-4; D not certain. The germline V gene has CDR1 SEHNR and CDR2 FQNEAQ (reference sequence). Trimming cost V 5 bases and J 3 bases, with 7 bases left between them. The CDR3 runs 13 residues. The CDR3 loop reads CASSRGANEKLFF. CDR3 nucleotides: TGTGCCAGCAGCCGCGGAGCTAATGAAAAACTGTTTTTT.

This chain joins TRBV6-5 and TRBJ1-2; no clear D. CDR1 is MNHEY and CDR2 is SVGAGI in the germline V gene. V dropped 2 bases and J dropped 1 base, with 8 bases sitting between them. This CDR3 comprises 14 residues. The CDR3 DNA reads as TGTGCCAGCAGTTACAATGGCCTTAACTATGGCTACACCTTC. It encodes CASSYNGLNYGYTF.

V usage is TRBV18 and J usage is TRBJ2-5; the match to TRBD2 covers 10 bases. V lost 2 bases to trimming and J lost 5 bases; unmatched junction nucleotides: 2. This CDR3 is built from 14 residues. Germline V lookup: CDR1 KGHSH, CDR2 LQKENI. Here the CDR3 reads CASSPEAGGETQYF. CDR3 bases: TGTGCCAGCTCACCAGAAGCGGGAGGGGAGACCCAGTACTTC.

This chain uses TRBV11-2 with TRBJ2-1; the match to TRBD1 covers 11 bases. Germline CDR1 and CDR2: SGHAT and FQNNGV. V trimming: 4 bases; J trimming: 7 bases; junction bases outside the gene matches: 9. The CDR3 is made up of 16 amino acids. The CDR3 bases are TGTGCCAGCAGCTCTAGTAGGGGGACAGGGGGGAATGAGCAGTTCTTC. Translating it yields CASSSSRGTGGNEQFF.